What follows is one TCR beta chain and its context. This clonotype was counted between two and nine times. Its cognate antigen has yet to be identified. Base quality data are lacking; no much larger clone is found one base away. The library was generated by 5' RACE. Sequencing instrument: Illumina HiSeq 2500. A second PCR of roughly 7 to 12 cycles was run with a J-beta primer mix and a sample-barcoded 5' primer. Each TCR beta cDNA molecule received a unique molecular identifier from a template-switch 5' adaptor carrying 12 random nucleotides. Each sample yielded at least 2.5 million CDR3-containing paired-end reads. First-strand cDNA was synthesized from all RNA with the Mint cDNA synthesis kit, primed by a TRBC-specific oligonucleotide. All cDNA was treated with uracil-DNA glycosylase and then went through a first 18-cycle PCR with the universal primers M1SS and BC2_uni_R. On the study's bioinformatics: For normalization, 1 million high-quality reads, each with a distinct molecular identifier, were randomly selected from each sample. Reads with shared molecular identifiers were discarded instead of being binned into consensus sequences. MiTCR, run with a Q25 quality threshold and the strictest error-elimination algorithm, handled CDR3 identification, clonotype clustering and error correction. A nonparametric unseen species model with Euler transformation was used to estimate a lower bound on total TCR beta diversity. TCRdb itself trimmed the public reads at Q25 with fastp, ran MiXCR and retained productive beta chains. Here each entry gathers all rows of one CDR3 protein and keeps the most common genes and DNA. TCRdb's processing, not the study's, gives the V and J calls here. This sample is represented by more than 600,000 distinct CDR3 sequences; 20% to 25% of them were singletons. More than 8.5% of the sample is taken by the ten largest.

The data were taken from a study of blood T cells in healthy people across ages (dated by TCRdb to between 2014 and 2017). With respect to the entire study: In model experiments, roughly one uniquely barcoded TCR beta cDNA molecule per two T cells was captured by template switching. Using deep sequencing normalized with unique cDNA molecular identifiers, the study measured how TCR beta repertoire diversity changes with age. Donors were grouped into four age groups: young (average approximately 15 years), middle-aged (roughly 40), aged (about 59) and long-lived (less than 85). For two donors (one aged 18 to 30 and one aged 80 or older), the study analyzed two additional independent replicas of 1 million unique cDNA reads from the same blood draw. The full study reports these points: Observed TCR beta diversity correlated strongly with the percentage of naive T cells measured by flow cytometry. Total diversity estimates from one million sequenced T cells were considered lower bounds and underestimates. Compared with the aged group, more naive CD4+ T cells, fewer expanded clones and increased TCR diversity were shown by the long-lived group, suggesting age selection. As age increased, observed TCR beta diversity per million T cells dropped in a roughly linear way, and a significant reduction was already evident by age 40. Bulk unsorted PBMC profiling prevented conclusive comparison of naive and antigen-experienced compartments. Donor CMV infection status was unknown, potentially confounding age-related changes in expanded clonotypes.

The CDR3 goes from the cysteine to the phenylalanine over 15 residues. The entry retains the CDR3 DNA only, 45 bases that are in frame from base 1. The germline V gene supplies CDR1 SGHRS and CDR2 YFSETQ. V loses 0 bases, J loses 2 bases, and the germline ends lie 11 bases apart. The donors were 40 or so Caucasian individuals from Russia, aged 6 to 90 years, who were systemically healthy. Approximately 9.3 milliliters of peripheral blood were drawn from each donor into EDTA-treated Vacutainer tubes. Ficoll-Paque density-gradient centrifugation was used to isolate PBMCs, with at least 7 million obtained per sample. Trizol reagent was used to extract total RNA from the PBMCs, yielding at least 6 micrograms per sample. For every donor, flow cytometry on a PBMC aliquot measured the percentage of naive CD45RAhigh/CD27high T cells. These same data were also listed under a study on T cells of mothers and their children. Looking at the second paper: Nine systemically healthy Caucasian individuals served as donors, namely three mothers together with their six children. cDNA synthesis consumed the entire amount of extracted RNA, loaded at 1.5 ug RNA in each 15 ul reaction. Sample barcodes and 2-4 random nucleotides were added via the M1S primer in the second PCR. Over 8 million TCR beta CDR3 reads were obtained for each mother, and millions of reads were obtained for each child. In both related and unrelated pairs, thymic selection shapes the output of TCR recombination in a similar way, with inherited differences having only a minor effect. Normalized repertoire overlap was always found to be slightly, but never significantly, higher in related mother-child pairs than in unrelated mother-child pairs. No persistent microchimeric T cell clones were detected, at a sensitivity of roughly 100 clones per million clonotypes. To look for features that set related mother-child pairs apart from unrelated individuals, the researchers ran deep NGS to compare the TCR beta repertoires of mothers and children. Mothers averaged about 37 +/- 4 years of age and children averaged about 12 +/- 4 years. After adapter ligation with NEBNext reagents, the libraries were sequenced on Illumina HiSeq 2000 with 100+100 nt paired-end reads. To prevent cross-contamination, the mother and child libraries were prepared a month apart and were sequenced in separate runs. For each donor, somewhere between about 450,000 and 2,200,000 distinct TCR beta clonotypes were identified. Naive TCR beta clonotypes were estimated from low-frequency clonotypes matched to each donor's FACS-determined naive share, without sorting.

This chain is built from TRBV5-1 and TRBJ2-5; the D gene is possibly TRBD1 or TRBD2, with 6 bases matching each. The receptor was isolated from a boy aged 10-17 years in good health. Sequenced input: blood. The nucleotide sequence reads TGCGCCAGCAGCTTGGAGGGGGGTAAACAAGAGACCCAGTACTTC. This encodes CASSLEGGKQETQYF.